The 22 T cell receptor beta chains listed next were all sequenced from one sample in a study of T cell responses to AZD1222 COVID-19 vaccine. The data were produced by immunoSEQ multiplex PCR, yet TCRdb's version contains in-frame clones alone and is incomplete. The data show 95,000 to 100,000 clones, about nine tenths seen once. Sequencing was performed on peripheral blood, taken on day 0 of AZD1222 vaccination. These receptors came from an adult in good health.

The chain is built from TRBV19 and TRBJ2-2; D might be TRBD2 (6 bases). Trimming took 3 bases from V and 7 from J, leaving 18 bases between them. Germline V CDR1 and CDR2: LNHDA, SQIVND (reference sequence). The CDR3 length is 16 residues. In nucleotides, the CDR3 is TGTGCCAGTAGTATCGGCAGCCCACGCGGGAACGGGGAGCTGTTTTTT. Translating it yields CASSIGSPRGNGELFF.

V gene TRBV2 combines with J gene TRBJ1-3; no reliable D call. The CDR3 consists of 15 residues. V dropped 5 bases and J dropped 0 bases, with 11 bases sitting between them. Per germline, CDR1 SNHLY and CDR2 FYNNEI. The CDR3 spells CASSIQPSSGNTIYF. For the CDR3, the DNA is TGTGCCAGCAGTATACAGCCCAGCTCTGGAAACACCATATATTTT.

The genes are TRBV5-1 and TRBJ1-1, with 11 bases that match TRBD1. Germline CDR1 and CDR2: SGHRS and YFSETQ. There are 14 residues in the CDR3. The V segment lost 4 bases and the J segment 4 bases; nucleotides outside the gene matches: 3. CDR3: CASSTGTGGTEAFF. DNA of the CDR3: TGCGCCAGCAGCACCGGGACAGGGGGCACTGAAGCTTTCTTT.

This clone has a single count. V usage is TRBV6-5 and J usage is TRBJ2-7, with D uncertain. Germline lookup yields CDR1 MNHEY and CDR2 SVGAGI. This CDR3 region has 13 residues. Between the trimmed V and J ends, which lost 0 bases and 4 bases, there was a span of 7 bases. This CDR3 is CASSYSRAYEQYF. DNA of the CDR3: TGTGCCAGCAGTTACTCGCGTGCTTACGAGCAGTACTTC.

The rearrangement joins TRBV7-2 to TRBJ1-2, with D possibly matching TRBD1 (6 bases). V was clipped by 1 base and J by 4 bases, with 13 bases between them. Germline lookup yields CDR1 SGHTA and CDR2 FQGNSA. The CDR3 is 15 amino acids. This chain's CDR3 is CASSLDPGAGYGYTF. DNA of the CDR3: TGTGCCAGCAGCTTAGATCCAGGGGCCGGCTATGGCTACACCTTC.

The rearrangement links TRBV5-1 to TRBJ1-1; 10 bases align to TRBD1. Trimming cost V 4 bases and J 5 bases; bases outside gene matches: 5. The CDR3 is 14 residues long. Germline V CDR1 and CDR2: SGHRS, YFSETQ. CDR3 in amino acids: CASSETGGRTEAFF. In DNA, the CDR3 is TGCGCCAGCAGCGAGACAGGGGGCAGGACTGAAGCTTTCTTT.

V and J are TRBV10-3 and TRBJ1-2; the match to TRBD1 covers 7 bases. The CDR3 length is 18 residues. Germline values: CDR1 ENHRY, CDR2 SYGVKD. V was pared by 4 bases and J by 4 bases, with 18 bases of the junction left unmatched. This CDR3 is CAISGPSIRTGDGYGYTF. The DNA of the CDR3 is TGTGCCATCAGTGGCCCTTCTATAAGAACAGGGGACGGCTATGGCTACACCTTC.

The chain employs TRBV9 and TRBJ1-3; D is unresolved. Deletions cut 4 bases from V and 4 bases from J, with 12 bases between. The CDR3 has 14 amino acids. Germline V gene sequence: CDR1 SGDLS, CDR2 YYNGEE. CDR3 DNA sequence: TGTGCCAGCAGCCCCGCCCCGAAAGGAAACACCATATATTTT. Protein product: CASSPAPKGNTIYF.

This clone was counted a single time. This chain uses TRBV30 with TRBJ1-5; 9 bases match TRBD1. The CDR3 extends over 13 amino acids. The V gene's germline CDR1 is GTSNPN and CDR2 SVGIG (reference sequence). The V segment lost 5 bases and the J segment 9 bases; nucleotides outside the gene matches: 8. CDR3 bases: TGTGCCTGGGAGGGACAGGGTGGTTCGCCCCAGCATTTT. It codes for CAWEGQGGSPQHF.

This rearrangement joins TRBV21-1 to TRBJ1-2; the table names TRBD1, a call not compared with the DNA. TRBV21-1 is listed as a pseudogene. The length of the CDR3 is 15 residues. The DNA for the CDR3 is TGTGCCAGCAGCACCCCGGGACAGGGAACCTATGGCTACACCTTC. Translation: CASSTPGQGTYGYTF.

This clone was observed once. The chain is built from TRBV18 and TRBJ1-1; D possibly corresponds to TRBD1 (5 bases). The CDR3 is 14 amino acids. Trimming stripped 5 bases from V and 3 bases from J, with 13 bases between. Germline V gives CDR1 KGHSH, CDR2 LQKENI. The CDR3 DNA sequence: TGTGCCAGCTCAGCGACCTTAGGGGACACTGAAGCTTTCTTT. This sequence encodes CASSATLGDTEAFF.

This clone has just a few counts. The genes are TRBV28 and TRBJ1-3; 8 bases agree with TRBD1. The length of the CDR3 is 15 residues. With V trimmed by 5 bases and J by 7 bases, 10 bases remained unmatched. CDR1 is MDHEN and CDR2 is SYDVKM in the germline V gene. CDR3 residues: CASSPDRDASNTIYF. The CDR3 nucleotides read TGTGCCAGCAGTCCGGACAGGGACGCGTCCAACACCATATATTTT.

V is TRBV20-1 and J is TRBJ2-6; D unresolved. This CDR3 has 14 residues. CDR1 is DFQATT and CDR2 is SNEGSKA in the germline V gene (reference sequence). Trimming cost V 3 bases and J 1 base, with 7 bases left between them. DNA for the CDR3: TGCAGTGCTAGTGTCCGGTCTGGGGCCAACGTCCTGACTTTC. This translates into CSASVRSGANVLTF.

The genes are TRBV27 and TRBJ1-5; D remains ambiguous. Germline loops: CDR1 MNHEY, CDR2 SMNVEV (reference sequence). The CDR3 runs 12 residues. Trimming removed 5 bases from V and 11 bases from J, with 13 bases in between. The CDR3 protein is CASSTFSGAQHF. As DNA, the CDR3 is TGTGCCAGCAGTACCTTCTCTGGAGCCCAGCATTTT.

This sequence joins TRBV6-5 and TRBJ2-7; 10 bases are a match to TRBD2. In germline, CDR1 is MNHEY, CDR2 SVGAGI. The CDR3 length is 15 residues. V shed 5 bases, J shed 5 bases, and the junction held 9 bases outside the gene matches. The CDR3 nucleotides read TGTGCCAGCAGTCACAAAGCGGGGGGGCTCCACGAGCAGTACTTC. This encodes CASSHKAGGLHEQYF.

The gene calls are TRBV3-1 (or the pseudogene TRBV3-2) and TRBJ1-3; the D gene is possibly TRBD1 (5 bases). Germline V gene sequence: CDR1 LGHDT, CDR2 YNNKEL (reference sequence). The CDR3 is 14 amino acids. V shed 4 bases and J shed 6 bases, with 13 bases lying between them. The CDR3 DNA follows: TGTGCCAGCAGCCCCCGGGGCGGGACAAACACCATATATTTT. It is translated as CASSPRGGTNTIYF.

This chain joins TRBV19 and TRBJ2-1; a possible D gene is TRBD1 (5 bases). The CDR3 loop spans 15 amino acids. Germline-derived CDR1 and CDR2 are LNHDA and SQIVND (reference sequence). The V end lost 3 bases, the J end lost 4 bases, and 13 bases lay between the germline ends. This chain's CDR3 is CASSIGRATYNEQFF. The CDR3 DNA follows: TGTGCCAGTAGTATCGGCAGGGCGACTTACAATGAGCAGTTCTTC.

The V gene is TRBV6-5, the J gene TRBJ1-6, with 8 bases fitting TRBD1. Losses at the gene ends were 6 bases for V and 7 bases for J; bases not matched to a gene: 5. CDR1 MNHEY and CDR2 SVGAGI come from the germline V gene. CDR3 length: 14 amino acids. The DNA for the CDR3 is TGTGCCAGCAGCAATGACAGGGGCAATTCACCCCTCCACTTT. Amino acids: CASSNDRGNSPLHF.

The chain recombines TRBV7-3 with TRBJ2-6; D possibly corresponds to TRBD1 (5 bases). Trimming took 2 bases from V and 2 from J, leaving 13 bases between them. Germline V lookup: CDR1 SGHTA, CDR2 FQGTGA. CDR3 length: 17 residues. CDR3 protein: CASSLSGQLAGANVLTF. CDR3 DNA: TGTGCCAGCAGCTTATCTGGACAACTGGCTGGGGCCAACGTCCTGACTTTC.

This clone was recorded only once. The junction shows a germline mismatch at one end, possibly a read error. The chain uses TRBV27 and TRBJ1-2; perhaps TRBD1 as D (6 bases). CDR3 length: 16 residues. Germline V CDR1 and CDR2: MNHEY, SMNVEV (reference sequence). As DNA, the CDR3 is TGTGCCAGCAGTTTACGGGGCCTAACAGGGAACTATGACTACACCTTC. Translating gives CASSLRGLTGNYDYTF.

J is TRBJ1-6 and V is TRBV19, with TRBD1 matching over 7 bases. Germline V gene data show CDR1 as LNHDA and CDR2 as SQIVND (reference sequence). Unmatched junction bases numbered 11, after V lost 7 bases and J lost 5 bases. The CDR3 totals 16 residues. The CDR3 region has the DNA TGTGCCAGTAATCTTCGGCAGGGGGATAATAATTCACCCCTCCACTTT. Encoded protein: CASNLRQGDNNSPLHF. Full variable domain (missing parts from reference TRBV19 and TRBJ1-6): DGGITQSPKYLFRKEGQNVTLSCEQNLNHDAMYWYRQDPGQGLRLIYYSQIVNDFQKGDIAEGYSVSREKKESFPLTVTSAQKNPTAFYLCASNLRQGDNNSPLHFGNGTRLTVT.

This sequence joins TRBV28 and TRBJ1-5; D unclear. CDR1 MDHEN and CDR2 SYDVKM come from the germline V gene. The V and J ends lost 8 bases and 13 bases respectively, with 9 bases between them. CDR3 size: 9 residues. The DNA of the CDR3 is TGTGCCAGCGGTAACCCTCAGCATTTT. Amino acids: CASGNPQHF. Based on the CDR3 plus reference TRBV28 and TRBJ1-5, the full variable domain is DVKVTQSSRYLVKRTGEKVFLECVQDMDHENMFWYRQDPGLGLRLIYFSYDVKMKEKGDIPEGYSVSREKKERFSLILESASTNQTSMYLCASGNPQHFGDGTRLSIL.